The 7 T cell receptor beta chains below come from one sample, sequenced in a study of T cell changes during pregnancy in multiple sclerosis. TCRdb's table, derived via immunoSEQ multiplex PCR, lists solely in-frame clones and lacks some. The sample lists about 49,000 clones, 92% occurring once. The sequencing here drew on peripheral blood, taken after pregnancy. The receptors derive from a female donor with multiple sclerosis, enrolled in a pregnancy study.

The chain combines TRBV27 with TRBJ1-5; 8 bases are a match to TRBD1. The germline V gene encodes CDR1 MNHEY and CDR2 SMNVEV (reference sequence). The V segment lost 4 bases and the J segment 3 bases; nucleotides outside the gene matches: 14. The CDR3 consists of 18 residues. Written as DNA, the CDR3 is TGTGCCAGCAGTTCAACCTTCACAGGGGGAGTTAACAATCAGCCCCAGCATTTT. Its protein is CASSSTFTGGVNNQPQHF.

The gene calls are TRBV10-1 and TRBJ2-3; TRBD1 aligns across 9 bases. The ends lost 9 bases at V and 3 bases at J; junction bases unmatched: 7. Germline CDR1 is WNHNN and CDR2 is SYGVQD (reference sequence). The CDR3 extends over 14 amino acids. DNA for the CDR3: TGCGCCAGTTTGGGACAGGGTCTGACAGATACGCAGTATTTT. This encodes CASLGQGLTDTQYF.

This sequence joins TRBV29-1 and TRBJ1-4; D is undetermined. V dropped 7 bases and J dropped 0 bases, with 9 bases sitting between them. CDR3 length: 13 amino acids. The germline V gene encodes CDR1 SQVTM and CDR2 ANQGSEA. CDR3 DNA sequence: TGCAGCGCATCAGTCACAACTAATGAAAAACTGTTTTTT. Its translation: CSASVTTNEKLFF. The full variable domain, its missing parts supplied by reference TRBV29-1 and TRBJ1-4, is SAVISQKPSRDICQRGTSLTIQCQVDSQVTMMFWYRQQPGQSLTLIATANQGSEATYESGFVIDKFPISRPNLTFSTLTVSNMSPEDSSIYLCSASVTTNEKLFFGSGTQLSVL.

V is TRBV9 and J is TRBJ2-3; 7 bases agree with TRBD2. Germline V CDR1 and CDR2: SGDLS, YYNGEE. The ends lost 1 base at V and 4 bases at J; junction bases unmatched: 3. This CDR3 spans 14 amino acids. The CDR3 sequence: CASSVRGGSDTQYF. In DNA, the CDR3 is TGTGCCAGCAGCGTACGCGGGGGTTCAGATACGCAGTATTTT.

The CDR3 coding sequence is TGTGCCAGCAGTCGTTCCCAGAATGAGCAGTTCTTC. Protein sequence: CASSRSQNEQFF. The V and J genes are TRBV7-2 and TRBJ2-1, with D uncertain. The CDR3 runs 12 residues. Germline V lookup: CDR1 SGHTA, CDR2 FQGNSA. The ends were cut back, 6 bases at V and 7 bases at J, with 10 bases in the middle.

V usage is TRBV4-3 and J usage is TRBJ1-6, with D possibly being TRBD1 (6 bases). The CDR3 sequence is 14 residues long. With 2 bases removed from V and 9 bases from J, the gap between germline ends came to 11 bases. CDR1 is LGHNA and CDR2 is YSLEER in the germline V gene. The CDR3 loop is CASSQRGGGSPLHF. As DNA, the CDR3 is TGCGCCAGCAGCCAAAGGGGGGGCGGTTCACCCCTCCACTTT.

The chain recombines TRBV5-4 with TRBJ2-7, with D perhaps matching TRBD1 (5 bases). Germline values: CDR1 SGHNT, CDR2 YYREEE (reference sequence). V shed 1 base and J shed 4 bases, with 6 bases lying between them. The CDR3 length is 12 residues. For the CDR3, the DNA is TGTGCCAGCAGCTTGAGGGGTTACGAGCAGTACTTC. Its translation: CASSLRGYEQYF.